This TCR beta chain was profiled in a study of T cells in Graves' hyperthyroidism and ophthalmopathy. At the level of the study: The authors collected peripheral blood at initial diagnosis, before any treatment.

Pregnant or lactating patients were excluded, as were those with uncontrolled infection or other autoimmune disease. Amplified TCR beta CDR3 regions derived from RNA transcripts. RT-PCR in the first round (using the HTBI primer set) targeted the TCR CDR3. TCRdb independently ran MiXCR on the multiplex PCR reads; one entry per CDR3 protein. The sample holds over 650,000 distinct CDR3 sequences; about a sixth are singletons and the top ten take 8.4%. Germline trimming cut 3 bases from V and 4 bases from J; bases unmatched to any gene: 3. The CDR3 has 14 amino acids. Germline values: CDR1 SGHVS, CDR2 FQNEAQ. The study's findings and limits: Most thyroid clonotypes with frequency above 0.001 were detected in blood.

This clonotype was found a few times. Its antigen is unidentified. V is TRBV7-8 and J is TRBJ2-7; TRBD1 matches 10 bases. Sequencing was done on a sample of blood. This sequence originates from a young man with Graves' hyperthyroidism. The DNA of the CDR3 is TGTGCCAGCAGCTTCGGACAGGGGGATTACGAGCAGTACTTC. Protein sequence: CASSFGQGDYEQYF.